These 9 T cell receptor beta chains came from one sample sequenced in a study of CD8 T cell repertoires and HIV-1 epitope variants. Data came from immunoSEQ multiplex PCR; TCRdb stores just in-frame clones and leaves some out. There are about 2,600 clones in the sample; about 71% occur only once, and less than 50% lies in the top ten. Their specific antigens are unknown. Sequenced: cultured CD8+ T cells derived from PBMCs. These receptors were obtained from a male donor with HIV.

The chain links TRBV15 to TRBJ2-7; perhaps D is TRBD1 or TRBD2 (6 bases each). CDR1 and CDR2 from the germline V gene are LNHNV and YYDKDF (reference sequence). The CDR3 totals 13 residues. The V gene lost 5 bases and the J gene lost 4 bases, with 12 bases spanning the gap. CDR3 sequence: CATSHGGGYEQYF. The CDR3 region has the DNA TGTGCCACCAGCCACGGAGGGGGTTACGAGCAGTACTTC.

V usage is TRBV27 and J usage is TRBJ2-1; D gene unclear. The CDR3 is made up of 12 amino acids. Germline CDR1 is MNHEY and CDR2 is SMNVEV (reference sequence). V gave up 6 bases and J gave up 6 bases, with 9 bases separating them. CDR3 in DNA: TGTGCCAGCAGGAGGAGCAGCAATGAGCAGTTCTTC. Translated: CASRRSSNEQFF.

This clone is a singleton in its sample. The V gene is TRBV30, the J gene TRBJ1-1; 7 bases map to TRBD1. The CDR3 runs to 14 residues. V gave up 3 bases and J gave up 2 bases; unmatched junction bases: 6. Per germline, CDR1 GTSNPN and CDR2 SVGIG (reference sequence). CDR3 in DNA: TGTGCCTGGAGCGTGGGACAGACCAACACTGAAGCTTTCTTT. Residues: CAWSVGQTNTEAFF.

The chain employs TRBV19 and TRBJ1-1, with 9 bases matching TRBD1. Germline V gene data show CDR1 as LNHDA and CDR2 as SQIVND (reference sequence). The CDR3 extends over 14 amino acids. J lost 3 bases, V lost 5 bases, and 4 bases had no gene match. The CDR3 DNA follows: TGTGCCAGTAGTTCACAGGGGGCTGACACTGAAGCTTTCTTT. Encoded protein: CASSSQGADTEAFF. The complete variable domain, with remaining parts taken from reference TRBV19 and TRBJ1-1, reads DGGITQSPKYLFRKEGQNVTLSCEQNLNHDAMYWYRQDPGQGLRLIYYSQIVNDFQKGDIAEGYSVSREKKESFPLTVTSAQKNPTAFYLCASSSQGADTEAFFGQGTRLTVV.

This chain joins TRBV28 and TRBJ2-7; the match to TRBD1 covers 7 bases. V lost 4 bases and J lost 0; bases outside the gene matches: 6. The CDR3 is 15 amino acids. Germline lookup yields CDR1 MDHEN and CDR2 SYDVKM. This CDR3 reads CASSYRGPRSYEQYF. In DNA form, the CDR3 reads TGTGCCAGCAGTTACAGGGGCCCCCGCTCCTACGAGCAGTACTTC. Drawing the rest from reference TRBV28 and TRBJ2-7, the complete variable domain is DVKVTQSSRYLVKRTGEKVFLECVQDMDHENMFWYRQDPGLGLRLIYFSYDVKMKEKGDIPEGYSVSREKKERFSLILESASTNQTSMYLCASSYRGPRSYEQYFGPGTRLTVT.

This chain connects TRBV5-6 to TRBJ2-1; 7 bases fit TRBD1. The CDR3 is 15 residues long. The V segment lost 0 bases and the J segment 5 bases; nucleotides outside the gene matches: 5. CDR1 is SGHDT and CDR2 is YYEEEE in the germline V gene. CDR3 region: CASSLVKGADNEQFF. CDR3 nucleotide sequence: TGTGCCAGCAGCTTGGTAAAGGGGGCCGACAATGAGCAGTTCTTC.

The chain is built from TRBV6-4 and TRBJ2-1; 10 nucleotides agree with TRBD2. With V trimmed by 3 bases and J by 6 bases, 2 bases remained unmatched. Germline-derived CDR1 and CDR2 are MRHNA and SNTAGT. The CDR3 is 14 residues long. The CDR3 here is CASSEAGGPNEQFF. The CDR3 DNA follows: TGTGCCAGCAGTGAAGCGGGGGGGCCCAATGAGCAGTTCTTC.

This clone has just a few counts. The rearrangement links TRBV7-6 to TRBJ2-1; weak D call: TRBD2 (5 bases). There are 14 residues in the CDR3. V was cut by 6 bases and J by 10 bases, with 19 bases left in between. Germline V gene sequence: CDR1 SGHVS, CDR2 FNYEAQ. The CDR3 sequence is CASSPTHPSYEQFF. The CDR3 DNA reads as TGTGCCAGCAGTCCTACTCACCCTAGCTACGAGCAGTTCTTC.

This chain joins TRBV9 and TRBJ2-1; 9 positions agree with TRBD1. The V segment lost 0 bases and the J segment 6 bases; nucleotides outside the gene matches: 7. Germline V lookup: CDR1 SGDLS, CDR2 YYNGEE. The CDR3 totals 16 residues. The CDR3 DNA reads TGTGCCAGCAGCGTAGTGGGGACAGGGACCCCCAATGAGCAGTTCTTC. Encoded protein: CASSVVGTGTPNEQFF.